Following are 5 T cell receptor beta chains from one sample sequenced in a study of blood T cell repertoires in COVID-19. Data came from immunoSEQ multiplex PCR; TCRdb stores just in-frame clones and leaves some out. The data contain about 180,000 clones, 80% of them singletons. The sequencing input was PBMCs or T cells enriched from blood (not recorded which). These receptors were obtained from a man aged 55 to 69 who had been exposed to COVID-19.

The chain recombines TRBV27 with TRBJ1-2; 8 nucleotides agree with TRBD1. The V gene end was trimmed by 3 bases and the J gene end by 8 bases; junction bases not matched to a gene: 5. CDR1 MNHEY and CDR2 SMNVEV come from the germline V gene (reference sequence). CDR3 size: 13 residues. For the CDR3, the DNA is TGTGCCAGCAGTTTCAGGGGGCGGTCCGGCTACACCTTC. Protein product: CASSFRGRSGYTF.

The chain joins TRBV30 to TRBJ1-1; D gene ambiguous. Looked up from germline, CDR1 is GTSNPN and CDR2 is SVGIG (reference sequence). The ends were cut back, 4 bases at V and 5 bases at J, with 17 bases in the middle. This CDR3 has 14 amino acids. The CDR3 sequence: CAWNDRARGTEAFF. For the CDR3, the DNA is TGTGCCTGGAACGACCGGGCACGGGGTACTGAAGCTTTCTTT.

The gene calls are TRBV3-1 (or the pseudogene TRBV3-2) and TRBJ2-7; 7 bases agree with TRBD1. The CDR3 consists of 15 residues. CDR1 is LGHDT, CDR2 YNNKEL, per germline (reference sequence). The junction had 9 bases not matched to a gene; V was cut back by 4 bases and J by 3 bases. CDR3 region: CASSLRDSRIYEQYF. The CDR3, as DNA: TGTGCCAGCAGCCTACGGGACAGCCGGATCTACGAGCAGTACTTC.

V is TRBV6-2 or TRBV6-3 and J is TRBJ1-1, with D possibly being TRBD1 (5 bases). The CDR3 sequence is 15 residues long. Germline values: CDR1 MNHEY, CDR2 SVGEGT. V was trimmed by 7 bases and J by 14 bases, leaving 29 bases between them. The CDR3 region is CASTPSRRGPGFLFF. CDR3 sequence (DNA): TGTGCCAGCACCCCGTCGAGGAGGGGCCCTGGCTTTCTGTTCTTT.

About this clone itself: A much larger clone sits a single nucleotide away, making a read error possible. The chain recombines TRBV7-2 with TRBJ1-1; D is possibly TRBD1 (6 bases). Germline values: CDR1 SGHTA, CDR2 FQGNSA. This CDR3 region has 15 residues. The CDR3 region is CASSLSAGRGTEVFF. CDR3 DNA: TGTGCCAGCAGCCTTTCGGCGGGGAGGGGGACTGAAGTTTTCTTT.